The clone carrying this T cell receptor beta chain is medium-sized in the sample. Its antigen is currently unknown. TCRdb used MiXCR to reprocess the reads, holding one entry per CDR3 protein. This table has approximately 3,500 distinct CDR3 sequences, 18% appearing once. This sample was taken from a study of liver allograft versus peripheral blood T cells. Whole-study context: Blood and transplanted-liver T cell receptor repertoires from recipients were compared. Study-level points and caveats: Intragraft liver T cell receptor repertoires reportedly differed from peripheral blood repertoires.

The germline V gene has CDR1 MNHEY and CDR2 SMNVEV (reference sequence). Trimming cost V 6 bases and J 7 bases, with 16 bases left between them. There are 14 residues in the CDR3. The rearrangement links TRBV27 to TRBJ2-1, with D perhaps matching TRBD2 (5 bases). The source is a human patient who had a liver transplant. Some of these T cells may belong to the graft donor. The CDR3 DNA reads TGTGCCAGCAGAATGGGCTTCCCGGGGAATGAGCAGTTCTTC. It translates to CASRMGFPGNEQFF.